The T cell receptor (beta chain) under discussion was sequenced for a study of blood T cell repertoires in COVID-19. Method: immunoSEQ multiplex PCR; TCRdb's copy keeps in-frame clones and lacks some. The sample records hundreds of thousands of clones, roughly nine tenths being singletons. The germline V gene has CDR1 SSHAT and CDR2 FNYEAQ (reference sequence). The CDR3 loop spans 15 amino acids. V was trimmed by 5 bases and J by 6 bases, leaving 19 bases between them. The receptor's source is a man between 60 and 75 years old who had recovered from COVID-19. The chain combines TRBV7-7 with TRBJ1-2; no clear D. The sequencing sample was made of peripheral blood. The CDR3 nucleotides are TGTGCCAGCAGCAAGTCGGTGGGAGGTAAGGATGGCTACACCTTC. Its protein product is CASSKSVGGKDGYTF.